This T cell receptor beta chain was identified during a study of identical twins. Each CDR3 protein gets one entry after TCRdb re-called the 5' RACE reads with MiXCR. The sample includes approximately 300,000 distinct CDR3 sequences, roughly 9% of them seen just once. With V trimmed by 4 bases and J by 3 bases, 5 bases remained unmatched. Germline loops: CDR1 DFQATT, CDR2 SNEGSKA (reference sequence). The CDR3 is 14 amino acids. The data also belong to a second study, concerning yellow fever vaccine responses in identical twins.

This chain links TRBV20-1 with TRBJ2-1, with TRBD2 identical over 8 bases. This TCR came from a woman in her late teens or twenties in good health. Material for sequencing was CD8+ T cells sorted from blood. The chain's CDR3 is CSAKREFNYNEQFF. The CDR3 DNA sequence: TGCAGTGCTAAGCGGGAGTTCAACTACAATGAGCAGTTCTTC.